Listed here is a single TCR beta chain. The record originates from a study of monozygotic twins with inflammatory bowel disease. Using the 5' RACE reads, TCRdb records one entry per CDR3 protein without DNA. The table lists around 450,000 distinct CDR3 sequences. Germline lookup yields CDR1 ENHRY and CDR2 SYGVKD. The length of the CDR3 is 14 residues. The sequence was collected from a human donor with ulcerative colitis or Crohn's disease, or a healthy co-twin of an affected twin (not recorded which). Source material: blood. V is TRBV10-3 and J is TRBJ2-3; lacking DNA, the TRBD2 call made by TCRdb goes unchecked. CDR3 sequence reads: CATGTSGSTDTQYF.